The rows below give T cell receptor beta chains drawn from one sample of a study of shared clonotypes between healthy human individuals. TCRdb's table, derived via immunoSEQ multiplex PCR, lists solely in-frame clones and lacks some. The sample has approximately 640,000 clones, 60% to 80% seen once. The sample comprised memory CD4+ T cells sorted from blood. The receptors were sampled from a woman in her twenties or thirties in good health. Both conserved end residues are part of each CDR3. The order of the fields is J gene, clone size, D gene, V gene, CDR3 protein, CDR3 DNA. D genes are given only for firm matches. Where a row states a size, it is once, few, many or the class of an expanded clone; other rows omit it.

TRBJ1-5,NA,NA,TRBV30,CAWQLQGGQPQHF,TGTGCCTGGCAATTACAGGGAGGGCAGCCCCAGCATTTT
TRBJ2-1,NA,TRBD1,TRBV10-1,CASSDTTGGGNEQFF,TGCGCCAGCAGTGATACGACAGGGGGAGGCAATGAGCAGTTCTTC
TRBJ2-1,NA,NA,TRBV18,CASSGTPTGHNEQFF,TGTGCCAGCTCAGGGACTCCTACAGGGCACAATGAGCAGTTCTTC
TRBJ2-3,once,NA,TRBV21-1,CASSRTSGWRDTQYF,TGTGCCAGCAGTCGGACTAGCGGGTGGCGGGATACGCAGTATTTT
TRBJ1-2,NA,NA,TRBV10-3,CAIRQGLGYGYTF,TGTGCCATCAGACAGGGATTGGGCTATGGCTACACCTTC
TRBJ2-7,NA,NA,TRBV11-2,CASSSPGLSRYEQYF,TGTGCCAGCAGCTCCCCTGGTCTGAGCCGCTACGAGCAGTACTTC
TRBJ1-1,NA,NA,TRBV5-1,CASSLAGAENTEAFF,TGCGCCAGCAGCTTAGCGGGGGCTGAGAACACTGAAGCTTTCTTT
TRBJ2-3,many,TRBD2,TRBV30,CAVRGLAVNTQYF,TGTGCCGTAAGGGGTCTAGCGGTGAATACGCAGTATTTT
TRBJ2-7,NA,NA,TRBV11-2,CASSSNYEGTYEQYF,TGTGCCAGCAGCTCTAATTACGAAGGGACCTACGAGCAGTACTTC
TRBJ1-3,NA,NA,TRBV19,CASSVQGSGNTIYF,TGTGCCAGTAGCGTCCAGGGGAGTGGAAACACCATATATTTT
TRBJ2-7,NA,NA,TRBV5-4,CASSLVASYNEQYF,TGTGCCAGCAGCTTGGTTGCTAGTTACAACGAGCAGTACTTC
TRBJ2-4,NA,NA,TRBV4-2,CASSQEVVQGNIQYF,TGTGCCAGCAGCCAAGAGGTGGTCCAAGGGAACATTCAGTACTTC
TRBJ2-7,NA,TRBD1,TRBV5-1,CASSFGDRDRPEQYF,TGCGCCAGCAGCTTCGGGGACAGGGACCGACCCGAGCAGTACTTC
TRBJ1-1,NA,TRBD1,TRBV2,CASRKDRVGTEAFF,TGTGCCAGCAGGAAGGACAGGGTGGGCACTGAAGCTTTCTTT
TRBJ2-7,NA,TRBD1,TRBV6-5,CASSRPGQQFYEQYF,TGTGCCAGCAGCCGCCCGGGACAGCAATTCTACGAGCAGTACTTC
TRBJ1-5,many,NA,TRBV2,CASSEGPNQPQHF,TGTGCCAGCAGTGAAGGACCCAATCAGCCCCAGCATTTT
TRBJ2-2,NA,TRBD1,TRBV25-1,CASSRIGDSHGTGELFF,TGTGCCAGCAGTAGGATAGGGGACAGCCATGGGACCGGGGAGCTGTTTTTT
TRBJ1-2,few,NA,TRBV19,CASSIIGLYGYTF,TGTGCCAGTAGTATAATCGGTTTGTATGGCTACACCTTC
TRBJ1-5,NA,NA,TRBV6-1,CASIPSGASVGPQHF,TGTGCCAGCATTCCGTCGGGGGCGTCCGTGGGGCCCCAGCATTTT
TRBJ2-4,NA,NA,TRBV7-9,CASSSPYAKNIQYF,TGTGCCAGCAGCTCGCCATATGCCAAAAACATTCAGTACTTC
TRBJ2-2,NA,TRBD1,TRBV6-6,CASSRTGGTGELFF,TGTGCCAGCAGTCGCACAGGGGGAACCGGGGAGCTGTTTTTT
TRBJ1-4,few,NA,TRBV14,CASSQGGSELFF,TGTGCCAGCAGCCAAGGAGGGTCGGAACTGTTTTTT
TRBJ2-2,NA,NA,TRBV2,CASSGGQIGYTGELFF,TGTGCCAGCAGTGGGGGCCAAATCGGGTACACCGGGGAGCTGTTTTTT
TRBJ2-1,NA,TRBD2,TRBV4-1,CASSQGTSSYNEQFF,TGCGCCAGCAGCCAAGGGACTAGCTCCTACAATGAGCAGTTCTTC